One sample yielded the 17 T cell receptor beta chains listed below, sequenced in a study of HIV-infected patients and healthy controls (dated by TCRdb to the mid-2010s). Library creation used 5' RACE. The data were produced on an Illumina MiSeq. Clones were called with MiXCR by TCRdb after fastp trimmed the public reads at Q25, and only in-frame beta chains were retained. Here each entry gathers all rows of one CDR3 protein and keeps the most common genes and DNA. Here the sample has 18,000 or so distinct CDR3 sequences; roughly a fifth occur a single time. Together, the top ten hold roughly 31% of the sample. Sequencing was done on a sample of CD8+ T cells from blood. These receptors were obtained from a human donor in good health.

The rearrangement joins TRBV5-6 to TRBJ2-3, with TRBD2 matching 11 bases. The CDR3 extends over 18 amino acids. Germline CDR1 SGHDT, CDR2 YYEEEE. With V trimmed by 2 bases and J by 1 base, 9 bases remained unmatched. CDR3 sequence (DNA): TGTGCCAGCAGCTTACTAGCGGGAGTTTCCGGGGGCACAGATACGCAGTATTTT. It translates to CASSLLAGVSGGTDTQYF.

This clonotype has only one observation. This chain joins TRBV7-8 and TRBJ2-7; tentative D call: TRBD1 (6 bases). From germline, CDR1 is SGHVS and CDR2 FQNEAQ. Trimming pared 8 bases from V and 6 bases from J, leaving 20 bases between. The CDR3 has 14 residues. CDR3 coding DNA: TGTGCCAGCGGGCGCGGGCTAGGGGGTCCCGAGCAGTACTTC. Encoded protein: CASGRGLGGPEQYF.

This clonotype occurred a few times. This chain uses TRBV6-2 or TRBV6-3 with TRBJ2-1, with no clear D. Trimming took 2 bases from V and 6 from J, leaving 11 bases between them. The CDR3 is made up of 14 amino acids. Germline values: CDR1 MNHEY, CDR2 SVGEGT. The DNA of the CDR3 is TGTGCCAGCAGTTACCCTTTAGGAGTCAATGAGCAGTTCTTC. Its protein product is CASSYPLGVNEQFF.

The chain carries TRBV9 and TRBJ2-7, with 11 bases lining up with TRBD1. In germline, CDR1 is SGDLS, CDR2 YYNGEE. The J segment lost 2 bases and the V segment lost 2 bases, leaving 3 bases of the junction unmatched. CDR3 length: 15 amino acids. CDR3 loop: CASSVGQGATYEQYF. The DNA for the CDR3 is TGTGCCAGCAGCGTCGGACAGGGGGCCACCTACGAGCAGTACTTC. Full variable domain (remainder filled in from reference TRBV9 and TRBJ2-7): DSGVTQTPKHLITATGQRVTLRCSPRSGDLSVYWYQQSLDQGLQFLIQYYNGEERAKGNILERFSAQQFPDLHSELNLSSLELGDSALYFCASSVGQGATYEQYFGPGTRLTVT.

This chain uses TRBV3-1 with TRBJ1-5; maybe TRBD1 (6 bases). With 0 bases removed from V and 4 bases from J, the gap between germline ends came to 10 bases. The germline V gene encodes CDR1 LGHDT and CDR2 YNNKEL (reference sequence). This CDR3 has 15 amino acids. The CDR3 loop is CASSQEGGRNQPQHF. CDR3 sequence (DNA): TGTGCCAGCAGCCAAGAAGGGGGGCGGAATCAGCCCCAGCATTTT.

The chain uses TRBV20-1 and TRBJ1-1; D not resolved. V was trimmed by 1 base and J by 1 base, leaving 4 bases between them. Per germline, CDR1 DFQATT and CDR2 SNEGSKA (reference sequence). CDR3 size: 12 residues. The CDR3 DNA reads as TGCAGTGCTAGAGGGGGGAACACTGAAGCTTTCTTT. It yields the protein CSARGGNTEAFF.

The J gene is TRBJ2-1, the V gene TRBV7-9, with 9 positions matching TRBD1. Germline V CDR1 and CDR2: SEHNR, FQNEAQ (reference sequence). This CDR3 region has 16 residues. V shed 5 bases, J shed 4 bases, and the junction held 9 bases outside the gene matches. The CDR3 spells CASSPTTGQGYNEQFF. The CDR3 DNA reads as TGTGCCAGCAGCCCAACGACTGGACAGGGGTACAATGAGCAGTTCTTC.

This chain uses TRBV19 with TRBJ2-7; 7 bases are a match to TRBD1. The CDR3 is 14 residues long. From germline, CDR1 is LNHDA and CDR2 SQIVND (reference sequence). Trimming at V came to 3 bases and at J to 3 bases, leaving 5 bases not matched to a gene. CDR3 loop: CASSIKGARYEQYF. The DNA for the CDR3 is TGTGCCAGTAGTATCAAGGGGGCCCGCTACGAGCAGTACTTC.

This sequence joins TRBV6-5 and TRBJ1-1; D ambiguous. The CDR3 is made up of 13 amino acids. The V end was cut by 0 bases, the J end by 7 bases, with 9 bases between. Germline CDR1 MNHEY, CDR2 SVGAGI. CDR3 amino acids: CASSYSRVGEAFF. Here the CDR3 DNA reads TGTGCCAGCAGTTACTCGAGAGTGGGTGAAGCTTTCTTT.

This clonotype was recorded many times. J is TRBJ2-2 and V is TRBV7-9, with D uncertain. Germline-derived CDR1 and CDR2 are SEHNR and FQNEAQ (reference sequence). The ends were cut back, 5 bases at V and 3 bases at J, with 10 bases in the middle. This CDR3 comprises 14 residues. Here the CDR3 reads CASSPTADTGELFF. In DNA form, the CDR3 reads TGTGCCAGCAGCCCAACCGCTGACACCGGGGAGCTGTTTTTT.

This clonotype occurred many times. The chain carries TRBV7-2 and TRBJ2-4, with D tentatively TRBD2 (5 bases). Germline V gene data show CDR1 as SGHTA and CDR2 as FQGNSA. Trimming removed 8 bases from V and 0 bases from J, with 14 bases in between. The CDR3 has 15 residues. CDR3 protein: CASHYCGLAKNIQYF. In nucleotides, the CDR3 is TGTGCCAGCCATTATTGTGGACTAGCCAAAAACATTCAGTACTTC.

This clonotype was seen many times. The chain has TRBV12-3 or TRBV12-4 and TRBJ1-5; D not resolved. This CDR3 region has 14 residues. Trimming removed 2 bases at V and 1 base at J, with 6 bases between. CDR3: CASSLYRSNQPQHF. CDR3 coding DNA: TGTGCCAGCAGTTTATACAGAAGCAATCAGCCCCAGCATTTT.

In its sample, this clonotype was seen many times. The rearrangement joins TRBV4-1 to TRBJ2-1; the match to TRBD1 covers 7 bases. The CDR3 consists of 15 residues. CDR1 and CDR2 from the germline V gene are MGHRA and YSYEKL. The V segment lost 3 bases and the J segment 3 bases; nucleotides outside the gene matches: 5. CDR3 DNA: TGCGCCAGCAGCCACATGGGGGACAGCTACAATGAGCAGTTCTTC. Encoded protein: CASSHMGDSYNEQFF.

This clonotype was seen a handful of times. The V gene is TRBV19, the J gene TRBJ2-1, with D perhaps TRBD2 (6 bases). The CDR3 contains 16 residues. CDR1 LNHDA and CDR2 SQIVND come from the germline V gene (reference sequence). V lost 1 base and J 9 bases, leaving 19 bases between the germline ends. The DNA for the CDR3 is TGTGCCAGTAGTATAGGGGGGGACCCTCATACCGGTGAGCAGTTCTTC. It specifies CASSIGGDPHTGEQFF.

This rearrangement joins TRBV19 to TRBJ2-1; 9 nucleotides agree with TRBD1. Germline CDR1 is LNHDA and CDR2 is SQIVND (reference sequence). Unmatched junction bases numbered 0, after V lost 6 bases and J lost 0 bases. The CDR3 runs 14 residues. This CDR3 reads CASRTGGSYNEQFF. The CDR3 DNA follows: TGTGCCAGTAGGACAGGGGGCTCCTACAATGAGCAGTTCTTC.

The rearrangement joins TRBV6-1 to TRBJ1-5, with D possibly matching TRBD1 (6 bases). V lost 2 bases to trimming and J lost 2 bases, with 10 bases between them. The CDR3 runs to 15 residues. CDR1 is MNHNS, CDR2 SASEGT, per germline. The CDR3 DNA follows: TGTGCCAGCAGTGAATTACAGGGAGGCAATCAGCCCCAGCATTTT. This encodes CASSELQGGNQPQHF.

This chain connects TRBV27 to TRBJ1-5, with a weak D call TRBD1 (5 bases). The ends were cut back, 4 bases at V and 6 bases at J, with 10 bases in the middle. Germline loops: CDR1 MNHEY, CDR2 SMNVEV (reference sequence). The CDR3 runs 13 residues. The CDR3 reads CASSYGGGQPQHF. The CDR3 nucleotides read TGTGCCAGCAGTTATGGGGGGGGTCAGCCCCAGCATTTT.